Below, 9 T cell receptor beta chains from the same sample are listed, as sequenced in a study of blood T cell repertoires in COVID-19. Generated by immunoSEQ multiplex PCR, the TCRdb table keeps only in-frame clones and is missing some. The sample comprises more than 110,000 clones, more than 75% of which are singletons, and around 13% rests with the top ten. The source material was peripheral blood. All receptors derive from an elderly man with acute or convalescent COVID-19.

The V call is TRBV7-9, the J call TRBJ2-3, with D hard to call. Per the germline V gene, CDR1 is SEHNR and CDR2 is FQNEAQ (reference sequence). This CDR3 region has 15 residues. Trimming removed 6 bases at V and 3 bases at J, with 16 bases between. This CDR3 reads CASSRIDKPTDTQYF. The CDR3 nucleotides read TGTGCCAGCAGTCGAATAGATAAACCTACAGATACGCAGTATTTT.

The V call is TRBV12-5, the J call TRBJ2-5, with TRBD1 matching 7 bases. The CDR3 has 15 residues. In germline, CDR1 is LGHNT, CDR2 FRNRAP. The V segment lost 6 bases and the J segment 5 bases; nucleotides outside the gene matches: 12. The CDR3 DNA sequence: TGTGCTAGTGGCCCGACAGGGAGCATCGGGGAGACCCAGTACTTC. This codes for CASGPTGSIGETQYF.

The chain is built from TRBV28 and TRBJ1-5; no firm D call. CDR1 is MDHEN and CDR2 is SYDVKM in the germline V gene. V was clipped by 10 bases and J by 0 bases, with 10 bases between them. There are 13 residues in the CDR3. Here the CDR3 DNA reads TGTGCCACCAACACGTATAGCAATCAGCCCCAGCATTTT. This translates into CATNTYSNQPQHF. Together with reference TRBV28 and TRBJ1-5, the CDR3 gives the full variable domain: DVKVTQSSRYLVKRTGEKVFLECVQDMDHENMFWYRQDPGLGLRLIYFSYDVKMKEKGDIPEGYSVSREKKERFSLILESASTNQTSMYLCATNTYSNQPQHFGDGTRLSIL.

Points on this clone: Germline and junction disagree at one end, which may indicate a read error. CDR3 amino acids: CASSQEGAATF. Here the CDR3 DNA reads TGTGCCAGCAGCCAAGAGGGGGCGGCTACTTTT. The chain couples TRBV14 to TRBJ2-3; tentative D call: TRBD1 (6 bases). Germline CDR1 reads SGHDN; CDR2 reads FVKESK. The CDR3 is made up of 11 amino acids.

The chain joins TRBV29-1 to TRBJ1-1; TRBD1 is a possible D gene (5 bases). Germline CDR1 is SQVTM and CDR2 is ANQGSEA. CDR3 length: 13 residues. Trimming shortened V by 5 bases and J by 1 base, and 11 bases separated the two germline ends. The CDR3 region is CSVLSQGNTEAFF. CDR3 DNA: TGCAGCGTTCTTAGTCAGGGGAACACTGAAGCTTTCTTT.

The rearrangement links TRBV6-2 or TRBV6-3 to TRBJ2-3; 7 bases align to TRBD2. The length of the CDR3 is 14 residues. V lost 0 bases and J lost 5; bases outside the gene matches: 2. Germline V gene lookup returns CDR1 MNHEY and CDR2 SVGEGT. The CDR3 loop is CASSYSGRLDTQYF. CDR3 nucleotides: TGTGCCAGCAGTTACTCCGGGAGGCTAGATACGCAGTATTTT.

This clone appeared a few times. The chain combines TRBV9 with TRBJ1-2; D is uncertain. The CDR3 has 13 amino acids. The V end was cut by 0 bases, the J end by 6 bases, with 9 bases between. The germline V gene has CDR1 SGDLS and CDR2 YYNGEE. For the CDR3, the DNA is TGTGCCAGCAGCGTAGTTTCAGGCGATGGCTACACCTTC. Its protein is CASSVVSGDGYTF.

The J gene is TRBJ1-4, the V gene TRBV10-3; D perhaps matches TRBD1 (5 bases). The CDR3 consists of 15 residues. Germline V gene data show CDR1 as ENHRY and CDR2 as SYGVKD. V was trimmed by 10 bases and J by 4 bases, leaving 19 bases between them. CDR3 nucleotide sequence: TGTGCCACCGGGACTAGCGGGGCTTTTAATGAAAAACTGTTTTTT. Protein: CATGTSGAFNEKLFF.

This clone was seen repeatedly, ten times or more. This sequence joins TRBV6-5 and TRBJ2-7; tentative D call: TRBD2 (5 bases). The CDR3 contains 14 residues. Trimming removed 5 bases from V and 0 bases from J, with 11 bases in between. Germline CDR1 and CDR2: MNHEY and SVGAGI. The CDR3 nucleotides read TGTGCCAGCAGTCCCGACGGGAACTCCTACGAGCAGTACTTC. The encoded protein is CASSPDGNSYEQYF.